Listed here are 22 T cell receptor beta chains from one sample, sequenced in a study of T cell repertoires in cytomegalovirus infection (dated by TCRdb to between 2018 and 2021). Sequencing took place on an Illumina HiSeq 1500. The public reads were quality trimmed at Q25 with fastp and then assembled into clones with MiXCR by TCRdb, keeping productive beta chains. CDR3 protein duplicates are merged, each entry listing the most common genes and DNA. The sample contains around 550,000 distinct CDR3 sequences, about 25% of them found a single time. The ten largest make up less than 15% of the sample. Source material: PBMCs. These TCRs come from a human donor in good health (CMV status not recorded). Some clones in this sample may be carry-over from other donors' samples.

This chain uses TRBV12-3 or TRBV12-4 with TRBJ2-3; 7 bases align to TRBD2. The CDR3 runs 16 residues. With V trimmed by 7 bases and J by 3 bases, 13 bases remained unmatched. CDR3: CASIRWAGVETDTQYF. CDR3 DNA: TGTGCCAGCATCCGATGGGCGGGAGTGGAAACAGATACGCAGTATTTT.

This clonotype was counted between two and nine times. The CDR3 DNA reads TGCGCCAGCAGCTTAAGACCCCGGACTAGCGGGAGTGTCGGCACAGATACGCAGTATTTT. Translation: CASSLRPRTSGSVGTDTQYF. The J gene is TRBJ2-3, the V gene TRBV4-3; 13 bases are shared with TRBD2. The CDR3 contains 20 residues. Trimming removed 5 bases from V and 1 base from J; junction bases left unmatched: 15. Germline lookup yields CDR1 LGHNA and CDR2 YSLEER.

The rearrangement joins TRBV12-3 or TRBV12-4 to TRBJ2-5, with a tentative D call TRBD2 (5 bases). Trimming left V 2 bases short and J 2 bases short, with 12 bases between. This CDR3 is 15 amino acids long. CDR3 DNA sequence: TGTGCCAGCAGTTTAAACGGACTGAAACAAGAGACCCAGTACTTC. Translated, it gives CASSLNGLKQETQYF.

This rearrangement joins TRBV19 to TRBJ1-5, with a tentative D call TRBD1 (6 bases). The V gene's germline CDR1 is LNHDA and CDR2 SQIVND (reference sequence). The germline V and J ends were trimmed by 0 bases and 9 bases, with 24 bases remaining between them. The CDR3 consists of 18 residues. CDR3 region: CASSIDSALVGGLRPQHF. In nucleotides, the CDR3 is TGTGCCAGTAGTATAGACTCTGCCCTCGTCGGGGGGCTAAGGCCCCAGCATTTT.

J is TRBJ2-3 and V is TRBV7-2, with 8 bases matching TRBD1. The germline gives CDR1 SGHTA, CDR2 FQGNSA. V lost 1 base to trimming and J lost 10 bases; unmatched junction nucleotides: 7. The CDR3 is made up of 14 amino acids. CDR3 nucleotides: TGTGCCAGCAGCTTAGTTAGGGAACAGGGGGCGCAGTATTTT. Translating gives CASSLVREQGAQYF.

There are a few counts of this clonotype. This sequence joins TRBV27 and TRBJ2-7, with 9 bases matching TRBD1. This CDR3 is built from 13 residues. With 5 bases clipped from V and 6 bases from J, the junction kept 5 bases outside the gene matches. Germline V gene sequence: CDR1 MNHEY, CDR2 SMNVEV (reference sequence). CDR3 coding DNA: TGTGCCAGCAGTAAAGACAGGGGGGGCGAGCAGTACGTC. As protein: CASSKDRGGEQYV.

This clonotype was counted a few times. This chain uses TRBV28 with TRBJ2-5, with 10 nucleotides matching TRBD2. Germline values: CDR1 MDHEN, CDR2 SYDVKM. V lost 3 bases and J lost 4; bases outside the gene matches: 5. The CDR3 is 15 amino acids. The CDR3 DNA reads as TGTGCCAGCAGTTTTACAGCGGGAGGGACAGAGACCCAGTACTTC. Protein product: CASSFTAGGTETQYF.

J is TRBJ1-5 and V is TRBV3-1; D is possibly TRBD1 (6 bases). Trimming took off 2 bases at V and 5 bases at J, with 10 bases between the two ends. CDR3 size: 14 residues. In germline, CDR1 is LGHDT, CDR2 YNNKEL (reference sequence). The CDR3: CASSQYRDDQPQHF. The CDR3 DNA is TGTGCCAGCAGCCAATACAGGGATGATCAGCCCCAGCATTTT.

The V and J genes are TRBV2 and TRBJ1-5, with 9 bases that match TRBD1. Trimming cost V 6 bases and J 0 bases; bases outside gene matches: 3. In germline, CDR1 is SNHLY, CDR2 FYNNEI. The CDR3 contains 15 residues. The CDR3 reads CASRGTGPSNQPQHF. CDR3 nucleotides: TGTGCCAGCAGGGGGACAGGGCCTAGCAATCAGCCCCAGCATTTT.

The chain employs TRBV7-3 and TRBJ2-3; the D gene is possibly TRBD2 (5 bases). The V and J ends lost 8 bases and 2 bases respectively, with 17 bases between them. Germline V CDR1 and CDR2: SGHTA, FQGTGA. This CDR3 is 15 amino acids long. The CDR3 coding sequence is TGTGCCAGCTCGATAGGAGACTACTCCACAGATACGCAGTATTTT. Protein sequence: CASSIGDYSTDTQYF.

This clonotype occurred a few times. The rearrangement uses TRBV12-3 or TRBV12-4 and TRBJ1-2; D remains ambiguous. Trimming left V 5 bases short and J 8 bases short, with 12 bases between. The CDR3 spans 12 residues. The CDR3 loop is CASSPFGSGYTF. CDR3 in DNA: TGTGCCAGCAGTCCGTTCGGGAGCGGCTACACCTTC.

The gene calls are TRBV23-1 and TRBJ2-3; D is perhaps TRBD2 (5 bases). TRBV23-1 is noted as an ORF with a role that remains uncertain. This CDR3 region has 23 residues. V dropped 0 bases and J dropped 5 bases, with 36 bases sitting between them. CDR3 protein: CASSQSGPHRGEKAVPWEDTQYF. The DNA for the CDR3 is TGCGCCAGCAGTCAATCTGGGCCCCATCGGGGAGAAAAAGCGGTCCCCTGGGAAGATACGCAGTATTTT.

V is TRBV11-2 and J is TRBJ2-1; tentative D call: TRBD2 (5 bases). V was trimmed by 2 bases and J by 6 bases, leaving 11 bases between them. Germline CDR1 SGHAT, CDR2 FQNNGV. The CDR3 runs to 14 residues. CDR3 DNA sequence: TGTGCCAGCAGCTTATTTCGGGGAAGCAATGAGCAGTTCTTC. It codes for CASSLFRGSNEQFF.

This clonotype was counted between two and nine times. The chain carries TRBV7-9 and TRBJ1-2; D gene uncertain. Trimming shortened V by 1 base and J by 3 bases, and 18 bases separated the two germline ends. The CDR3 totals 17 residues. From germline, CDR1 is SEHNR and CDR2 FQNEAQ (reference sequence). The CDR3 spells CASSLGPSAPRDYGYTF. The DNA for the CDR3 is TGTGCCAGCAGCTTAGGCCCCTCGGCACCGAGGGACTATGGCTACACCTTC.

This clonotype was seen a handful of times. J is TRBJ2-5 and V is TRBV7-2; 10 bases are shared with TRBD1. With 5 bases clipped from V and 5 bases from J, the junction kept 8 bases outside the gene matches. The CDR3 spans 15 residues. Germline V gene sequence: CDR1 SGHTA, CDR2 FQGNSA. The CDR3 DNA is TGTGCCAGCAGCCGCAGACAGGGGGCTAAGGAGACCCAGTACTTC. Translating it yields CASSRRQGAKETQYF.

CDR3 sequence: CSARGDRGTETQYF. The CDR3 region has the DNA TGCAGTGCTAGAGGGGACAGGGGAACGGAGACCCAGTACTTC. The chain employs TRBV20-1 and TRBJ2-5; 10 bases line up with TRBD1. The V gene's germline CDR1 is DFQATT and CDR2 SNEGSKA (reference sequence). This CDR3 is 14 amino acids long. V shed 1 base and J 5 bases; nucleotides not matched to a gene: 4.

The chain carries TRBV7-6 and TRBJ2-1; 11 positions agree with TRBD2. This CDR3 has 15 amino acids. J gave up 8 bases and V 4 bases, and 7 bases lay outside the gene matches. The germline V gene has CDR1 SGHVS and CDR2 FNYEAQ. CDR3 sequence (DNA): TGTGCCAGCAGCTCCCTAGCGGGGGGACTGGATGAGCAGTTCTTC. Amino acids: CASSSLAGGLDEQFF.

CDR3 loop: CASRPQGASKEQYV. The CDR3 DNA follows: TGTGCCAGCAGGCCACAGGGGGCGAGTAAGGAGCAGTACGTC. The chain couples TRBV6-2 or TRBV6-3 to TRBJ2-7; TRBD1 aligns across 9 bases. Germline lookup yields CDR1 MNHEY and CDR2 SVGEGT. This CDR3 has 14 residues. V trimming: 6 bases; J trimming: 7 bases; junction bases outside the gene matches: 10.

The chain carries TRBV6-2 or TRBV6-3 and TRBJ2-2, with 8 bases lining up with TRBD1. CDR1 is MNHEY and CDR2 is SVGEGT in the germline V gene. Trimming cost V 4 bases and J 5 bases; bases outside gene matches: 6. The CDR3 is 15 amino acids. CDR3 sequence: CASSSWTGWTGELFF. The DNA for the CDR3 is TGTGCCAGCAGTTCCTGGACAGGGTGGACCGGGGAGCTGTTTTTT.

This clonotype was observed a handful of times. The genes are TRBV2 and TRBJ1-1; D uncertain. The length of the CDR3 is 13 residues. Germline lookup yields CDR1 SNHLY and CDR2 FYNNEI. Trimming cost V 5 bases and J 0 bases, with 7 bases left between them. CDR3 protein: CASSKTLNTEAFF. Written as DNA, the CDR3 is TGTGCCAGCAGTAAAACGTTGAACACTGAAGCTTTCTTT.

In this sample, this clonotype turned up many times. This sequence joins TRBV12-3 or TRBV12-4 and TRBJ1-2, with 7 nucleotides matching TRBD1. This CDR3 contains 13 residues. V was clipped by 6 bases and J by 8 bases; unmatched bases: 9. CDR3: CASSLRQGGGYTF. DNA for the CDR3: TGTGCCAGCAGCCTTAGACAGGGAGGGGGCTACACCTTC.

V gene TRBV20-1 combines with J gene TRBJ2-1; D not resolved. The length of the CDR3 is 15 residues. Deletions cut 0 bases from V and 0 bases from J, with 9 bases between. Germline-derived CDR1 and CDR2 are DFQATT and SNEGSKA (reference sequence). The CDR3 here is CSARDPARSYNEQFF. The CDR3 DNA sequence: TGCAGTGCTAGAGATCCCGCCCGCTCCTACAATGAGCAGTTCTTC.